This TCR beta chain was captured in a study of cytomegalovirus exposure and HLA in healthy donors. Study observations and caveats: In an earlier analysis, productive rearrangement rates for most beta V segments clustered near 87% or 30%.

PCR used 60 Vbeta primers and 13 Jbeta primers. Sequenced by immunoSEQ multiplex PCR; TCRdb stores in-frame clones only, minus some. Among about 110,000 clones listed, around 76% were seen once. The V gene's germline CDR1 is MNHEY and CDR2 SVGAGI. J gave up 7 bases and V 4 bases, and 7 bases lay outside the gene matches. This CDR3 contains 15 residues. Comments on this clone: As yet, its antigen is unknown.

This clonotype was obtained from a young man in good health and CMV-seropositive. The chain uses TRBV6-5 and TRBJ2-2; 9 nucleotides agree with TRBD2. Specimen: PBMCs. CDR3 sequence: CASSSAGGPNGELFF. The CDR3 DNA sequence: TGTGCCAGCAGTTCGGCGGGGGGGCCGAACGGGGAGCTGTTTTTT.